This T cell receptor (beta chain) appears in the sequencing data of a study of cytomegalovirus exposure and HLA in healthy donors. Deletions cut 4 bases from V and 2 bases from J, with 18 bases between. There are 16 residues in the CDR3. The germline V gene has CDR1 SGHTA and CDR2 FQGNSA. Points from the study as a whole: Exclusion as indistinguishable affected some V segments, including TRBV6-2 and TRBV6-3. Most TCR sequences proved rare, with some public TCRs found in many donors.

Details on this clone: Antigen unknown.

The PCR ran on 60 Vbeta and 13 Jbeta primers. Per the authors' pipeline: The count from a later analysis was 79 million or so unique TCR beta chains, around 11 million of them shared. The data were produced by immunoSEQ multiplex PCR, yet TCRdb's version contains in-frame clones alone and is incomplete. Clone size and V and J calls were adopted from that table, with D and trimming inferred from the DNA. The table shows about 180,000 clones, with about 81% occurring only once. What was sequenced was PBMCs. This receptor was identified in a woman aged 30 to 39 in good health and CMV-seronegative. The chain recombines TRBV7-2 with TRBJ2-7; tentative D call: TRBD1 (5 bases). The CDR3 nucleotides read TGTGCCAGCAGCTCACTGCAGGGCGTATCAGCCTACGAGCAGTACTTC. Amino acids: CASSSLQGVSAYEQYF.